One and the same sample provided the 24 T cell receptor beta chains below, sequenced in a study of beta chain features in type 1 diabetes. Every bit of the isolated RNA underwent reverse transcription, so sequencing read expressed TCRB transcripts. Profiling relied on immunoSEQ multiplex PCR, and the TCRdb table lists in-frame clones only, not all of them. The repertoire holds around 430,000 clones, with around 28% as singletons. Sequenced material: naive CD4+ T cells from blood. All receptors derive from a man younger than 35 in good health.

The genes are TRBV30 and TRBJ2-5, with 8 bases matching TRBD1. J lost 4 bases, V lost 0 bases, and 1 base had no gene match. There are 13 residues in the CDR3. Germline V CDR1 and CDR2: GTSNPN, SVGIG (reference sequence). The CDR3 loop reads CAWSVGQGETQYF. In DNA form, the CDR3 reads TGTGCCTGGAGTGTAGGACAGGGAGAGACCCAGTACTTC.

There are a few counts of this clone. V and J are TRBV7-9 and TRBJ2-7, with a tentative D call TRBD1 (6 bases). Germline assignment: CDR1 SEHNR and CDR2 FQNEAQ (reference sequence). The CDR3 is made up of 13 amino acids. The V end was cut by 5 bases, the J end by 6 bases, with 14 bases between. CDR3 loop: CASSPSWGREQYF. DNA of the CDR3: TGTGCCAGCAGCCCATCATGGGGGCGCGAGCAGTACTTC.

The rearrangement joins TRBV23-1 to TRBJ2-2, with 7 positions matching TRBD2. TRBV23-1 is labeled an ORF, and its function is uncertain. The CDR3 has 15 amino acids. J was trimmed by 7 bases and V by 2 bases; bases with no gene match: 7. The CDR3 nucleotides are TGCGCCAGCAGTCAAAAGGGGCTAGCGGACGGGGAGCTGTTTTTT. This codes for CASSQKGLADGELFF.

The chain joins TRBV5-1 to TRBJ2-1; 10 nucleotides align to TRBD2. This CDR3 has 15 amino acids. V lost 4 bases to trimming and J lost 10 bases; unmatched junction nucleotides: 11. Germline CDR1 SGHRS, CDR2 YFSETQ. CDR3 sequence (DNA): TGCGCCAGCAGCCAATCGCTAGCGGGGGTCCGCGAGCAGTTCTTC. As protein: CASSQSLAGVREQFF.

This chain connects TRBV5-1 to TRBJ2-1; D uncertain. CDR3 length: 13 amino acids. Trimming cost V 0 bases and J 6 bases, with 7 bases left between them. CDR1 is SGHRS and CDR2 is YFSETQ in the germline V gene. This CDR3 is CASSLAISNEQFF. CDR3 DNA sequence: TGCGCCAGCAGCTTGGCCATTAGCAATGAGCAGTTCTTC.

Comments on this clone: Additional DNA sequences in this sample encode the identical CDR3. The chain couples TRBV7-3 to TRBJ2-3; 12 bases are shared with TRBD2. From germline, CDR1 is SGHTA and CDR2 FQGTGA. This CDR3 is built from 15 residues. Trimming removed 2 bases from V and 4 bases from J; junction bases left unmatched: 1. In nucleotides, the CDR3 is TGTGCCAGCAGCTTACTAGCGGGAGGGGCAGATACGCAGTATTTT. Translated, it gives CASSLLAGGADTQYF.

The gene calls are TRBV5-1 and TRBJ2-5; TRBD1 matches at 11 bases. The germline V gene has CDR1 SGHRS and CDR2 YFSETQ. Losses at the gene ends were 0 bases for V and 2 bases for J; bases not matched to a gene: 6. This CDR3 spans 17 amino acids. The CDR3 DNA reads TGCGCCAGCAGCTTGGGGACAGGGGGCCGGCGGCAAGAGACCCAGTACTTC. Translating gives CASSLGTGGRRQETQYF. The whole variable domain, filled in from reference TRBV5-1 and TRBJ2-5, reads KAGVTQTPRYLIKTRGQQVTLSCSPISGHRSVSWYQQTPGQGLQFLFEYFSETQRNKGNFPGRFSGRQFSNSRSEMNVSTLELGDSALYLCASSLGTGGRRQETQYFGPGTRLLVL.

The table lists this clone with a few counts. This specimen includes other DNA sequences encoding the same CDR3. CDR3 region: CAWSVTAYGYTF. The DNA of the CDR3 is TGTGCCTGGAGTGTAACAGCCTATGGCTACACCTTC. The chain recombines TRBV30 with TRBJ1-2, with D uncertain. The V gene's germline CDR1 is GTSNPN and CDR2 SVGIG (reference sequence). This CDR3 comprises 12 residues. Trimming removed 0 bases at V and 4 bases at J, with 6 bases between. Full variable domain (remainder filled in from reference TRBV30 and TRBJ1-2): SQTIHQWPATLVQPVGSPLSLECTVEGTSNPNLYWYRQAAGRGLQLLFYSVGIGQISSEVPQNLSASRPQDRQFILSSKKLLLSDSGFYLCAWSVTAYGYTFGSGTRLTVV.

The chain employs TRBV7-9 and TRBJ2-7; TRBD2 agrees at 9 bases. V trimming: 1 base; J trimming: 6 bases; junction bases outside the gene matches: 7. The CDR3 is made up of 15 amino acids. Germline CDR1 is SEHNR and CDR2 is FQNEAQ (reference sequence). CDR3 in amino acids: CASSLGPSGISEQYF. The CDR3, as DNA: TGTGCCAGCAGCTTAGGACCTAGCGGGATTTCCGAGCAGTACTTC.

In this sample, this clone turned up a few times. V and J are TRBV4-1 and TRBJ2-5; the D call may be TRBD1 or TRBD2 (5 bases each). The germline gives CDR1 MGHRA, CDR2 YSYEKL. CDR3 length equals 14 residues. The germline V and J ends were trimmed by 3 bases and 2 bases, with 10 bases remaining between them. CDR3 residues: CASSHGTRQETQYF. DNA of the CDR3: TGCGCCAGCAGCCATGGGACGCGACAAGAGACCCAGTACTTC.

This clone was detected a few times. The sample contains more than one DNA sequence encoding this CDR3. The chain links TRBV9 to TRBJ2-1; D call uncertain. Germline CDR1 is SGDLS and CDR2 is YYNGEE. V gave up 0 bases and J gave up 8 bases, with 6 bases separating them. The CDR3 consists of 12 residues. CDR3 sequence reads: CASSVDRDEQFF. CDR3 nucleotide sequence: TGTGCCAGCAGCGTAGACCGGGATGAGCAGTTCTTC.

The chain uses TRBV2 and TRBJ2-7; D is unclear. Trimming took off 6 bases at V and 2 bases at J, with 5 bases between the two ends. CDR1 and CDR2 from the germline V gene are SNHLY and FYNNEI. This CDR3 contains 11 residues. The CDR3 reads CASRATYEQYF. CDR3 bases: TGTGCCAGCAGAGCCACCTACGAGCAGTACTTC.

This clone has only a few counts. J is TRBJ2-6 and V is TRBV6-5; D unresolved. CDR1 MNHEY and CDR2 SVGAGI come from the germline V gene. The V gene lost 6 bases and the J gene lost 0 bases, with 9 bases spanning the gap. The CDR3 extends over 15 amino acids. CDR3 residues: CASSAPGSGANVLTF. CDR3 bases: TGTGCCAGCAGCGCACCCGGCTCTGGGGCCAACGTCCTGACTTTC.

A word on this clone: In the same sample, other DNA sequences code for this CDR3. The V gene is TRBV5-4, the J gene TRBJ2-5; possible D gene TRBD2, 5 bases. In germline, CDR1 is SGHNT, CDR2 YYREEE (reference sequence). The V and J ends lost 3 bases and 0 bases respectively, with 9 bases between them. The CDR3 extends over 14 amino acids. CDR3 sequence: CASSSGLNQETQYF. In DNA form, the CDR3 reads TGTGCCAGCAGCTCCGGACTGAACCAAGAGACCCAGTACTTC.

This clone was detected once. This chain joins TRBV5-4 and TRBJ1-4; maybe TRBD1 (5 bases). Looked up from germline, CDR1 is SGHNT and CDR2 is YYREEE (reference sequence). With 5 bases removed from V and 2 bases from J, the gap between germline ends came to 13 bases. This CDR3 is 15 amino acids long. CDR3 region: CASSSPGPTNEKLFF. DNA for the CDR3: TGTGCCAGCAGTTCCCCGGGACCTACTAATGAAAAACTGTTTTTT.

This clone was found a few times. This sequence joins TRBV28 and TRBJ1-1, with D perhaps matching TRBD1 (5 bases). Germline lookup yields CDR1 MDHEN and CDR2 SYDVKM. V was pared by 7 bases and J by 6 bases, with 18 bases between. The CDR3 extends over 14 amino acids. CDR3 residues: CASITGTGGAEAFF. The CDR3 DNA reads TGTGCCAGCATTACCGGGACGGGAGGAGCTGAAGCTTTCTTT.

This CDR3 is CASIGANLRADTQYF. CDR3 nucleotide sequence: TGTGCCAGCATCGGGGCCAATCTGAGGGCAGATACGCAGTATTTT. The genes are TRBV7-9 and TRBJ2-3; D may be TRBD1 or TRBD2 (5 bases each). Between the trimmed V and J ends, which lost 7 bases and 4 bases, there was a span of 18 bases. Germline CDR1 reads SEHNR; CDR2 reads FQNEAQ (reference sequence). This CDR3 comprises 15 residues.

This clone was picked up a small number of times. The CDR3 coding sequence is TGCAGCGTCTACGGACTAGCAGGCGAGCAGTACTTC. This translates into CSVYGLAGEQYF. The chain recombines TRBV29-1 with TRBJ2-7, with 8 positions matching TRBD2. V lost 6 bases and J lost 6; bases outside the gene matches: 7. Germline CDR1 SQVTM, CDR2 ANQGSEA. The CDR3 runs 12 residues.

The V gene is TRBV2, the J gene TRBJ1-2; no reliable D call. V lost 6 bases and J lost 5, with 25 bases in between. The CDR3 spans 17 residues. Germline CDR1 SNHLY, CDR2 FYNNEI. CDR3 sequence reads: CASRVPKGGRTNYGYTF. The CDR3 DNA reads as TGTGCCAGCAGAGTACCCAAGGGAGGCAGGACCAATTATGGCTACACCTTC.

The chain links TRBV18 to TRBJ2-6; 10 bases are shared with TRBD2. With V trimmed by 6 bases and J by 4 bases, 6 bases remained unmatched. Germline lookup yields CDR1 KGHSH and CDR2 LQKENI. The CDR3 has 16 amino acids. In nucleotides, the CDR3 is TGTGCCAGCTCTTTAGCGGGAGGAAACGGGGCCAACGTCCTGACTTTC. This codes for CASSLAGGNGANVLTF.

V gene TRBV30 combines with J gene TRBJ2-7; 7 nucleotides match TRBD2. This CDR3 region has 13 residues. V dropped 4 bases and J dropped 5; count of bases not matched to a gene: 8. Germline V gene sequence: CDR1 GTSNPN, CDR2 SVGIG (reference sequence). CDR3 DNA sequence: TGTGCCTGGATACGCGGCGGGAGACACGAGCAGTACTTC. This sequence encodes CAWIRGGRHEQYF.

This clone was seen a few times. The rearrangement joins TRBV7-9 to TRBJ2-1, with 12 bases matching TRBD2. This CDR3 has 14 amino acids. V lost 6 bases, J lost 9 bases, and 6 bases stayed unmatched. In germline, CDR1 is SEHNR, CDR2 FQNEAQ (reference sequence). CDR3 sequence: CASRRLAGVGEQFF. CDR3 nucleotides: TGTGCCAGCAGGCGACTAGCGGGAGTTGGTGAGCAGTTCTTC.

This sequence joins TRBV30 and TRBJ2-7; 8 positions match TRBD1. V shed 0 bases, J shed 5 bases, and the junction held 9 bases outside the gene matches. Germline V CDR1 and CDR2: GTSNPN, SVGIG (reference sequence). This CDR3 region has 15 residues. The CDR3 DNA reads TGTGCCTGGAGTGTAGGACAGGGCAGAGTCCACGAGCAGTACTTC. Its protein is CAWSVGQGRVHEQYF.

The V gene is TRBV30, the J gene TRBJ1-3, with D uncertain. V was trimmed by 3 bases and J by 3 bases, leaving 6 bases between them. Germline V gives CDR1 GTSNPN, CDR2 SVGIG (reference sequence). The length of the CDR3 is 12 residues. The CDR3 nucleotides are TGTGCCTGGAGCTCCTTTGGAAACACCATATATTTT. Protein product: CAWSSFGNTIYF.